This T cell receptor beta chain was captured by sequencing in a study of blood T cell repertoires in COVID-19. The CDR3 consists of 16 residues. From germline, CDR1 is SGHKS and CDR2 YYEKEE (reference sequence). Trimming took off 6 bases at V and 7 bases at J, with 22 bases between the two ends. Produced via immunoSEQ multiplex PCR; TCRdb's table is partial and in-frame only. The repertoire holds approximately 220,000 clones, with 80% to 90% as singletons. This clone came up once. The gene calls are TRBV5-5 and TRBJ2-2, with TRBD1 as a possible D gene (5 bases). The sequenced material came from peripheral blood. The TCR originated in a man over 45 who had recovered from COVID-19. The CDR3 coding sequence is TGTGCCAGCAACCGCGGTGGGGCAGGGCGTATCGGGGAGCTGTTTTTT. Translation gives CASNRGGAGRIGELFF.